One and the same sample provided the 31 T cell receptor beta chains below, sequenced in a study of shared clonotypes between healthy human individuals. Generated by immunoSEQ multiplex PCR, the TCRdb table keeps only in-frame clones and is missing some. The sample has some 1 million clones, about 75% seen once; the top ten hold 1.4% to 1.5%. The sequenced material came from memory CD4+ T cells sorted from blood. Regarding subset: CD45RA-negative fraction. These receptors all come from a man aged 18 to 29 in good health.

The chain employs TRBV18 and TRBJ1-4; 8 bases are shared with TRBD1. Germline loops: CDR1 KGHSH, CDR2 LQKENI. The CDR3 has 17 amino acids. V gave up 2 bases and J gave up 4 bases; unmatched junction bases: 9. The chain's CDR3 is CASSPGATGGNNEKLFF. The CDR3 DNA is TGTGCCAGCTCACCAGGAGCCACAGGGGGGAATAATGAAAAACTGTTTTTT.

This sequence joins TRBV18 and TRBJ1-1; 9 nucleotides line up with TRBD1. Germline assignment: CDR1 KGHSH and CDR2 LQKENI. The CDR3 extends over 16 amino acids. V dropped 4 bases and J dropped 1; count of bases not matched to a gene: 7. The CDR3 is CASSRGGTGPNTEAFF. CDR3 in DNA: TGTGCCAGCTCACGAGGCGGGACAGGGCCGAACACTGAAGCTTTCTTT.

V gene TRBV5-1 combines with J gene TRBJ1-1, with D hard to call. Germline V gene data show CDR1 as SGHRS and CDR2 as YFSETQ. The CDR3 totals 13 residues. Trimming shortened V by 7 bases and J by 0 bases, and 10 bases separated the two germline ends. The CDR3 coding sequence is TGCGCCAGCCAAGGCCAAATGAACACTGAAGCTTTCTTT. It encodes CASQGQMNTEAFF. Full variable domain (missing parts from reference TRBV5-1 and TRBJ1-1): KAGVTQTPRYLIKTRGQQVTLSCSPISGHRSVSWYQQTPGQGLQFLFEYFSETQRNKGNFPGRFSGRQFSNSRSEMNVSTLELGDSALYLCASQGQMNTEAFFGQGTRLTVV.

The chain carries TRBV12-1 and TRBJ2-7; the table gives TRBD1 as D, unverified against the DNA. TRBV12-1 is a documented pseudogene. The length of the CDR3 is 18 residues. CDR3 nucleotides: TGTGCCAGCAGCTTTGGCTTGACAGATCTGGTGAGCTCCTACGAGCAGTACTTC. Amino acids: CASSFGLTDLVSSYEQYF.

Turning to this clone: In the same sample, other DNA sequences code for this CDR3. The chain couples TRBV5-1 to TRBJ1-4, with D tentatively TRBD1 (5 bases). Deletions cut 0 bases from V and 4 bases from J, with 7 bases between. CDR1 and CDR2 (germline): SGHRS, YFSETQ. The CDR3 runs 14 residues. CDR3 sequence reads: CASSLGQNNEKLFF. The CDR3 coding sequence is TGCGCCAGCAGCTTGGGACAGAATAATGAAAAACTGTTTTTT.

This clone came up once. V is TRBV19 and J is TRBJ2-6; TRBD1 matches at 11 bases. Germline loops: CDR1 LNHDA, CDR2 SQIVND (reference sequence). The CDR3 totals 16 residues. Trimming removed 6 bases from V and 4 bases from J; junction bases left unmatched: 5. The CDR3 region is CASSPGQGAGANVLTF. Here the CDR3 DNA reads TGTGCCAGTAGCCCCGGACAGGGGGCCGGGGCCAACGTCCTGACTTTC.

About this clone: One end of the junction does not line up with germline, which may come from a read error. V and J are TRBV11-3 and TRBJ2-2; 7 bases match TRBD2. The CDR3 is 14 amino acids. Germline loops: CDR1 SGHNT, CDR2 YENEEA. CDR3 amino acids: CVSSPGGLTGELFF. In DNA form, the CDR3 reads TGTGTCAGCAGCCCCGGGGGGTTAACCGGGGAGCTGTTTTTT.

This chain connects TRBV30 to TRBJ1-2; 7 positions match TRBD1. The CDR3 has 12 amino acids. The junction had 7 bases not matched to a gene; V was cut back by 8 bases and J by 4 bases. In germline, CDR1 is GTSNPN, CDR2 SVGIG (reference sequence). The DNA of the CDR3 is TGTGCCGTAGAAGGGACAGCCTATGGCTACACCTTC. Translation gives CAVEGTAYGYTF.

The CDR3 here is CASVRDRAAEKLFF. The DNA for the CDR3 is TGTGCCAGCGTCCGGGACAGGGCGGCTGAAAAACTGTTTTTT. V usage is TRBV28 and J usage is TRBJ1-4; 9 bases match TRBD1. This CDR3 is built from 14 residues. The V segment lost 8 bases and the J segment 7 bases; nucleotides outside the gene matches: 8. The germline gives CDR1 MDHEN, CDR2 SYDVKM.

This clone was observed a few times. V and J are TRBV9 and TRBJ1-5; perhaps TRBD1 as D (5 bases). With 2 bases removed from V and 4 bases from J, the gap between germline ends came to 10 bases. This CDR3 contains 14 residues. Germline CDR1 is SGDLS and CDR2 is YYNGEE. The CDR3 DNA sequence: TGTGCCAGCAGCGTCGGACAATTAAATCAGCCCCAGCATTTT. This sequence encodes CASSVGQLNQPQHF.

Written as DNA, the CDR3 is TGCAGCGTTGAGACGGATCTTTCCTACGAGCAGTACTTC. Protein sequence: CSVETDLSYEQYF. V is TRBV29-1 and J is TRBJ2-7; D is unresolved. The CDR3 is 13 amino acids. Looked up from germline, CDR1 is SQVTM and CDR2 is ANQGSEA. V was pared by 3 bases and J by 1 base, with 10 bases between.

Concerning this clone itself: Other DNA sequences in the sample encode the same CDR3. The V gene is TRBV9, the J gene TRBJ2-3; 10 nucleotides line up with TRBD2. The trim removed 4 bases at V and 1 base at J, leaving 6 bases unmatched. The CDR3 is 16 residues long. Germline-derived CDR1 and CDR2 are SGDLS and YYNGEE. The CDR3 protein is CASSPLAGEGTDTQYF. CDR3 nucleotides: TGTGCCAGCAGCCCCCTAGCGGGAGAGGGCACAGATACGCAGTATTTT.

The CDR3 spells CASSPGTGPGNTIYF. In DNA, the CDR3 is TGCGCCAGCAGCCCCGGGACAGGACCTGGAAACACCATATATTTT. The chain carries TRBV5-1 and TRBJ1-3; TRBD1 matches 8 bases. The CDR3 length is 15 residues. Per germline, CDR1 SGHRS and CDR2 YFSETQ. V was clipped by 4 bases and J by 2 bases; unmatched bases: 5.

Of note for this clone: The same CDR3 arises from other DNA sequences in this sample as well. V gene TRBV5-1 combines with J gene TRBJ1-4; 10 bases align to TRBD1. The germline V gene has CDR1 SGHRS and CDR2 YFSETQ. V was pared by 4 bases and J by 0 bases, with 3 bases of the junction left unmatched. There are 16 residues in the CDR3. Written as DNA, the CDR3 is TGCGCCAGCAGCCTCGGGACAGGGGCAACTAATGAAAAACTGTTTTTT. Amino acids: CASSLGTGATNEKLFF. The full variable domain, in which reference TRBV5-1 and TRBJ1-4 provide the parts outside the CDR3, is KAGVTQTPRYLIKTRGQQVTLSCSPISGHRSVSWYQQTPGQGLQFLFEYFSETQRNKGNFPGRFSGRQFSNSRSEMNVSTLELGDSALYLCASSLGTGATNEKLFFGSGTQLSVL.

J is TRBJ2-2 and V is TRBV29-1; tentative D call: TRBD2 (6 bases). This CDR3 comprises 15 residues. V lost 4 bases and J lost 6, with 18 bases in between. Germline CDR1 is SQVTM and CDR2 is ANQGSEA. The CDR3 nucleotides read TGCAGCGTTGTAAGGCCGGGGACTCTGGCCGGGGAGCTGTTTTTT. Its translation: CSVVRPGTLAGELFF.

The CDR3 here is CASSIRLEDRGMLSEQYF. DNA of the CDR3: TGTGCCAGTAGTATACGCCTGGAGGACAGGGGAATGCTGAGTGAGCAGTACTTC. This chain connects TRBV19 to TRBJ2-7, with 9 bases matching TRBD1. With V trimmed by 2 bases and J by 7 bases, 18 bases remained unmatched. CDR3 length: 18 residues. Germline CDR1 is LNHDA and CDR2 is SQIVND (reference sequence).

V gene TRBV5-4 combines with J gene TRBJ1-4; D is undetermined. CDR3 size: 13 residues. The germline CDR1 and CDR2 sequences are SGHNT and YYREEE (reference sequence). Trimming took off 2 bases at V and 8 bases at J, with 10 bases between the two ends. The DNA of the CDR3 is TGTGCCAGCAGCTTCAGCGGAGGCGAAAAACTGTTTTTT. Translating gives CASSFSGGEKLFF.

The chain links TRBV12-5 to TRBJ2-7, with D unclear. V lost 2 bases and J 3 bases, leaving 2 bases between the germline ends. This CDR3 spans 11 amino acids. Germline CDR1 reads LGHNT; CDR2 reads FRNRAP. The DNA of the CDR3 is TGTGCTAGTGGTTTGAACTACGAGCAGTACTTC. Protein sequence: CASGLNYEQYF.

This clone was observed once. This chain joins TRBV5-4 and TRBJ2-5, with 13 nucleotides matching TRBD2. Germline values: CDR1 SGHNT, CDR2 YYREEE (reference sequence). The trim removed 5 bases at V and 5 bases at J, leaving 15 bases unmatched. The CDR3 loop spans 18 amino acids. The CDR3 spells CASSFGTSGKGNRETQYF. The CDR3 nucleotides read TGTGCCAGCAGTTTCGGGACTAGCGGGAAGGGGAATCGGGAGACCCAGTACTTC. The whole variable domain, filled in from reference TRBV5-4 and TRBJ2-5, reads ETGVTQSPTHLIKTRGQQVTLRCSSQSGHNTVSWYQQALGQGPQFIFQYYREEENGRGNFPPRFSGLQFPNYSSELNVNALELDDSALYLCASSFGTSGKGNRETQYFGPGTRLLVL.

This sequence joins TRBV19 and TRBJ1-2; D possibly corresponds to TRBD1 (6 bases). Between the trimmed V and J ends, which lost 5 bases and 1 base, there was a span of 11 bases. CDR1 is LNHDA and CDR2 is SQIVND in the germline V gene (reference sequence). This CDR3 is built from 14 residues. The CDR3 nucleotides read TGTGCCAGTAGTCCGGTGGACAGTAACTATGGCTACACCTTC. Its protein is CASSPVDSNYGYTF.

The J gene is TRBJ2-5, the V gene TRBV5-1, with TRBD2 matching over 8 bases. The CDR3 is 13 residues long. The germline gives CDR1 SGHRS, CDR2 YFSETQ. V lost 7 bases to trimming and J lost 2 bases; unmatched junction nucleotides: 4. The CDR3 region has the DNA TGCGCCAGCCTGCGGGGGGATCAAGAGACCCAGTACTTC. As protein: CASLRGDQETQYF.

The chain joins TRBV10-3 to TRBJ1-1; D unclear. Germline values: CDR1 ENHRY, CDR2 SYGVKD. This CDR3 comprises 11 residues. With 10 bases removed from V and 1 base from J, the gap between germline ends came to 7 bases. This CDR3 is CATVRNTEAFF. The CDR3 DNA follows: TGTGCCACCGTGAGGAACACTGAAGCTTTCTTT.

In regard to this clone: Other DNA sequences in this specimen translate into the identical CDR3. The V gene is TRBV18, the J gene TRBJ2-7, with D uncertain. CDR1 is KGHSH, CDR2 LQKENI, per germline. V lost 3 bases and J 4 bases, leaving 10 bases between the germline ends. This CDR3 has 13 amino acids. The CDR3, as DNA: TGTGCCAGCTCACCGGGTGGGTCTTACGAGCAGTACTTC. Its protein product is CASSPGGSYEQYF.

In DNA, the CDR3 is TGTGCCAGCAGCGGGAACGCGGGAATTCTATGGGAGCAGTACTTC. This encodes CASSGNAGILWEQYF. The V and J genes are TRBV11-2 and TRBJ2-7; possible D gene TRBD2, 6 bases. Germline CDR1 reads SGHAT; CDR2 reads FQNNGV. The V end lost 5 bases, the J end lost 7 bases, and 21 bases lay between the germline ends. The CDR3 spans 15 residues. Looking up the rest from reference TRBV11-2 and TRBJ2-7 gives the full variable domain: EAGVAQSPRYKIIEKRQSVAFWCNPISGHATLYWYQQILGQGPKLLIQFQNNGVVDDSQLPKDRFSAERLKGVDSTLKIQPAKLEDSAVYLCASSGNAGILWEQYFGPGTRLTVT.

This clone has just a few counts. The chain has TRBV6-5 and TRBJ2-7, with unresolved D. V was pared by 2 bases and J by 4 bases, with 15 bases between. CDR3 length: 15 residues. CDR1 and CDR2 from the germline V gene are MNHEY and SVGAGI. The CDR3 region has the DNA TGTGCCAGCAGTTACAAGGGATCGGCTGAATACGAGCAGTACTTC. Its protein product is CASSYKGSAEYEQYF.

The CDR3 DNA is TGCAGCGTCTCCCTCGGGACAGGCTCTGGAAACACCATATATTTT. This encodes CSVSLGTGSGNTIYF. The chain carries TRBV29-1 and TRBJ1-3; 8 bases match TRBD1. Germline V gene data show CDR1 as SQVTM and CDR2 as ANQGSEA. V trimming: 6 bases; J trimming: 0 bases; junction bases outside the gene matches: 7. The CDR3 loop spans 15 amino acids.

The table lists this clone with a few counts. The J gene is TRBJ1-1, the V gene TRBV5-4, with 8 bases lining up with TRBD1. The CDR3 is made up of 13 amino acids. Germline CDR1 SGHNT, CDR2 YYREEE (reference sequence). J lost 4 bases, V lost 5 bases, and 4 bases had no gene match. The CDR3 DNA reads TGTGCCAGCAGACCAACAGGGGGCACTGAAGCTTTCTTT. Translation gives CASRPTGGTEAFF.

J is TRBJ1-4 and V is TRBV19; 9 bases match TRBD1. V shed 7 bases and J 8 bases; nucleotides not matched to a gene: 14. The CDR3 loop spans 16 amino acids. Germline V gives CDR1 LNHDA, CDR2 SQIVND (reference sequence). The CDR3 protein is CASIGTGNPPWEKLFF. CDR3 DNA: TGTGCCAGTATCGGGACAGGGAACCCCCCGTGGGAAAAACTGTTTTTT.

This chain connects TRBV27 to TRBJ2-1; TRBD2 matches at 7 bases. Germline trimming cut 6 bases from V and 0 bases from J; bases unmatched to any gene: 5. CDR1 MNHEY and CDR2 SMNVEV come from the germline V gene (reference sequence). The CDR3 consists of 15 residues. The CDR3 coding sequence is TGTGCCAGCAGCCGCGGGAGAAACTCCTACAATGAGCAGTTCTTC. It specifies CASSRGRNSYNEQFF.

With respect to this clone: The same CDR3 can be traced to other DNA sequences in this sample. V gene TRBV2 combines with J gene TRBJ2-7, with 10 bases aligning to TRBD1. With 4 bases clipped from V and 2 bases from J, the junction kept 2 bases outside the gene matches. This CDR3 has 14 amino acids. CDR1 and CDR2 from the germline V gene are SNHLY and FYNNEI. CDR3 sequence (DNA): TGTGCCAGCAGTGGGGACAGGGGTCCCTACGAGCAGTACTTC. It specifies CASSGDRGPYEQYF.

The chain links TRBV9 to TRBJ2-5, with D perhaps assigned TRBD1 or TRBD2 (6 bases each). Trimming took 0 bases from V and 2 from J, leaving 14 bases between them. This CDR3 contains 16 residues. The germline V gene has CDR1 SGDLS and CDR2 YYNGEE. The CDR3 spells CASSVEVGGRQETQYF. As DNA, the CDR3 is TGTGCCAGCAGCGTAGAAGTGGGGGGCCGACAAGAGACCCAGTACTTC. The variable domain in full, completed from reference TRBV9 and TRBJ2-5, reads DSGVTQTPKHLITATGQRVTLRCSPRSGDLSVYWYQQSLDQGLQFLIQYYNGEERAKGNILERFSAQQFPDLHSELNLSSLELGDSALYFCASSVEVGGRQETQYFGPGTRLLVL.